These T cell receptor beta chains were read from a single sample in a study of CD8 T cells in ankylosing spondylitis. In TCRdb, the 5' RACE reads were re-called with MiXCR into one record per CDR3 protein. The data show a few hundred thousand distinct CDR3 sequences, about 11% seen once. The sequenced sample was blood, either unsorted or a sorted T cell fraction (not recorded which). These receptors all stem from a male donor with ankylosing spondylitis or in good health (not recorded which). CDR3s include the opening cysteine and the closing phenylalanine or tryptophan. Some rows have no size entry. The others give once, few or many, or a class for an expanded clone.

TRBJ2-1 | TRBV29-1 | many | CTSWAYNEQFF
TRBJ2-7 | TRBV20-1 | many | CSARDPAGSYEQYF
TRBJ2-7 | TRBV28 | NA | CASSFPLQGAGEQYF
TRBJ2-6 | TRBV7-7 | NA | CAIGTASSGANVLTF
TRBJ2-7 | TRBV9 | few | CASSVADGTHYEQYF
TRBJ1-2 | TRBV20-1 | few | CSADAGQGGYYGYTF
TRBJ1-2 | TRBV7-2 | few | CASSSNYYGYTF
TRBJ2-3 | TRBV7-2 | many | CASTRDFSDTQYF
TRBJ1-2 | TRBV21-1 | many | CASPDRGNGYTF
TRBJ2-2 | TRBV12-3/TRBV12-4 | NA | CASTQEGVGELFF
TRBJ2-1 | TRBV7-3 | many | CASSLQTGRDEQFF
TRBJ2-3 | TRBV7-3 | many | CASSLSPRTSGGASSTDTQYF
TRBJ2-1 | TRBV7-8 | NA | CASSLGASGAHEQFF
TRBJ2-2 | TRBV15 | NA | CATSRDWGQNTGELFF
TRBJ1-1 | TRBV12-3/TRBV12-4 | many | CASSPGLGTEAFF
TRBJ1-5 | TRBV20-1 | NA | CSANPSRGQRNQPQHF
TRBJ1-1 | TRBV11-2 | many | CASSLATPGTEAFF
TRBJ2-3 | TRBV5-1 | NA | CASSPGTGSPSTVTQYF
TRBJ2-3 | TRBV5-1 | NA | CAGSLEGSGTDTQYF
TRBJ2-3 | TRBV7-8 | few | CASSPGRTDSPIF
TRBJ2-1 | TRBV3-1 | many | CASRESLLARNEQFF
TRBJ1-5 | TRBV3-1 | few | CASSQDRRVEPQHF
TRBJ2-7 | TRBV5-6 | few | CASSFDSGREYEQYF
TRBJ2-4 | TRBV15 | many | CATSEAKNIQYF
TRBJ1-1 | TRBV3-1 | many | CASSQALTTGSTEAFF
TRBJ2-7 | TRBV5-6 | many | CASSLRGLSSYEQYF